This TCR beta chain was observed in a study of shared clonotypes between healthy human individuals. Whole-study results and caveats: It was expected that sequencing depth would affect clonotype sharing among donors.

On this clone itself: Antigen: not known.

It was at deep level that the assay was run. Libraries were prepared by immunoSEQ multiplex PCR; TCRdb keeps only in-frame clonotypes and omits some of them. This repertoire shows about 490,000 clones, around 79% found once; its top ten account for 10% to 15%. The CDR3 loop spans 13 amino acids. The V gene's germline CDR1 is GTSNPN and CDR2 SVGIG (reference sequence). V was trimmed by 1 base and J by 1 base, leaving 7 bases between them. This TCR was sampled from a woman aged 40 to 50 in good health. Some clones in this sample may be carry-over from other donors' samples. Material for sequencing was PBMCs. J is TRBJ1-2 and V is TRBV30; D uncertain. The CDR3 DNA reads as TGTGCCTGGAGTGGGAGGGATAACTATGGCTACACCTTC. Its protein product is CAWSGRDNYGYTF. Combining the CDR3 with reference TRBV30 and TRBJ1-2 gives the whole variable domain SQTIHQWPATLVQPVGSPLSLECTVEGTSNPNLYWYRQAAGRGLQLLFYSVGIGQISSEVPQNLSASRPQDRQFILSSKKLLLSDSGFYLCAWSGRDNYGYTFGSGTRLTVV.